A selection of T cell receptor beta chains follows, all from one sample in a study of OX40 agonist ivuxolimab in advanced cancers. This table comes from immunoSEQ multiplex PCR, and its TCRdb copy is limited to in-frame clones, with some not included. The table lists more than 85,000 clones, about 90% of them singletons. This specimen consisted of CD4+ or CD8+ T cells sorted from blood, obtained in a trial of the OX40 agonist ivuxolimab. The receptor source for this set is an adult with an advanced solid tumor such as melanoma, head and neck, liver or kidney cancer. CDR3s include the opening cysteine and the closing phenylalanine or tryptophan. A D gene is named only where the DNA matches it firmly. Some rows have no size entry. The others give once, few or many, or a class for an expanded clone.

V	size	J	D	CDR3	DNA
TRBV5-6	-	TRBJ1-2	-	CASSLAGQTTYYGYTF	TGTGCCAGCAGCTTGGCCGGACAGACTACTTACTATGGCTACACCTTC
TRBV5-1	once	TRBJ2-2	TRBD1	CASSETGGFTGELFF	TGCGCCAGCTCCGAGACAGGGGGATTTACTGGGGAGCTGTTTTTT
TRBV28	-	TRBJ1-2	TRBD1	CASSLTGALGGYTF	TGTGCCAGCAGTCTAACAGGGGCCCTCGGGGGCTACACCTTC
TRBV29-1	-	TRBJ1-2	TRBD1	CSVWGGQANYGYTF	TGCAGCGTTTGGGGCGGACAGGCTAACTATGGCTACACCTTC
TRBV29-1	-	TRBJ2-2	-	CSGQDTGELFF	TGCAGCGGACAGGACACCGGGGAGCTGTTTTTT
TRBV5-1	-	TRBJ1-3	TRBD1	CASSVDRGLNTIYF	TGCGCCAGCAGCGTGGACAGGGGGCTAAACACCATATATTTT
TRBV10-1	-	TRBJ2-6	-	CASRRSSGANVLTF	TGCGCCAGCAGAAGGAGCTCTGGGGCCAACGTCCTGACTTTC
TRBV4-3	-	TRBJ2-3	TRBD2	CASSPGLRRETRTDTQYF	TGCGCCAGCAGCCCTGGGTTGAGGCGGGAGACGCGCACAGATACGCAGTATTTT
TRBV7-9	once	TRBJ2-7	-	CASGRGLTYEQYF	TGTGCCAGCGGCCGGGGCCTGACCTACGAGCAGTACTTC
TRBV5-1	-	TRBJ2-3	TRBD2	CASRTGTNLITDTQYF	TGCGCCAGCAGAACCGGGACTAATCTTATAACAGATACGCAGTATTTT
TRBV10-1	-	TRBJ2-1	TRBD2	CASSEGTSGMNEQFF	TGCGCCAGCAGTGAGGGGACTAGCGGGATGAATGAGCAGTTCTTC
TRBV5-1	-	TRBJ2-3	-	CASSLEGLDTQYF	TGCGCCAGCAGCCTCGAAGGTCTGGATACGCAGTATTTT
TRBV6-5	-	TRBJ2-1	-	CASSYTISSYNEQFF	TGTGCCAGCAGTTACACGATTAGCTCCTACAATGAGCAGTTCTTC
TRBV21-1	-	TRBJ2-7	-	CASSNGGSSEQYF	TGTGCCAGCAGCAACGGGGGTAGTAGCGAGCAGTACTTC
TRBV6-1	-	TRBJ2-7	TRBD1	CASSVDRGYEQYF	TGTGCCAGCAGTGTCGACAGGGGCTACGAGCAGTACTTC
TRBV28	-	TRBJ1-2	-	CASRTLGGLYGYTF	TGTGCCAGCAGGACCCTCGGAGGCCTCTATGGCTACACCTTC
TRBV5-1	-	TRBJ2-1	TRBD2	CASSLGLAGGQSNEQFF	TGCGCCAGCAGCTTGGGACTAGCGGGAGGGCAAAGCAATGAGCAGTTCTTC
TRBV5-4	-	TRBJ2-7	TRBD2	CASSPSVGLAGFYEQYF	TGTGCCAGCAGCCCCTCCGTTGGGCTAGCGGGGTTCTACGAGCAGTACTTC
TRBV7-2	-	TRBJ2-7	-	CASSSAYEQYF	TGTGCCAGCAGCTCCGCCTACGAGCAGTACTTC
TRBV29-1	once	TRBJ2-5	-	CSVGGRRETQYF	TGCAGCGTTGGAGGCAGACGGGAGACCCAGTACTTC
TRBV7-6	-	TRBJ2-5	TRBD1	CASSLGQTQETQYF	TGTGCCAGCAGCTTGGGACAGACACAAGAGACCCAGTACTTC
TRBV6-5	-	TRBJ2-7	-	CASSYGQTYEQYF	TGTGCCAGCAGTTACGGGCAGACCTACGAGCAGTACTTC
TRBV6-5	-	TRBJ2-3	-	CASSYSTAPDTQYF	TGTGCCAGCAGTTACTCGACGGCCCCAGATACGCAGTATTTT
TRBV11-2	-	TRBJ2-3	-	CASSSSHTDTQYF	TGTGCCAGCAGTTCGAGTCACACAGATACGCAGTATTTT
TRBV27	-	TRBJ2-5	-	CASSLLGWYQETQYF	TGTGCCAGCAGTTTATTAGGGTGGTACCAAGAGACCCAGTACTTC
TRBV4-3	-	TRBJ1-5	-	CASSQEKTGTQPQHF	TGCGCCAGCAGCCAGGAAAAAACCGGGACCCAGCCCCAGCATTTT
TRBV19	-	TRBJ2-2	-	CASKHWGRMNTGELFF	TGTGCCAGTAAACATTGGGGGCGGATGAACACCGGGGAGCTGTTTTTT
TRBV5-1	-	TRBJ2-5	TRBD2	CASSFTTSGREETQYF	TGCGCCAGCAGCTTTACGACTAGCGGGAGGGAGGAGACCCAGTACTTC
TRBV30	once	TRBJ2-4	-	CAWSVQSGLAKNIQYF	TGTGCCTGGAGTGTGCAAAGCGGGCTAGCCAAAAACATTCAGTACTTC
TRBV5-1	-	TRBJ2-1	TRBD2	CASSTPEVAGDNNEQFF	TGCGCCAGCAGCACCCCAGAGGTAGCGGGAGACAACAATGAGCAGTTCTTC
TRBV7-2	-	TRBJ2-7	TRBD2	CASSESGTSNYEQYF	TGTGCCAGCAGTGAATCCGGGACTAGCAACTACGAGCAGTACTTC
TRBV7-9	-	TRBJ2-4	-	CASRDSGGAKNIQYF	TGTGCCAGCAGGGACAGTGGCGGGGCCAAAAACATTCAGTACTTC
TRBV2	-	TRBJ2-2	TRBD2	CASSRPRAGGGTGELFF	TGTGCCAGCAGCCGACCCCGAGCGGGAGGCGGCACCGGGGAGCTGTTTTTT
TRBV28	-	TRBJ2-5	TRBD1	CASSSGQVETQYF	TGTGCCAGCAGTTCGGGACAGGTGGAGACCCAGTACTTC
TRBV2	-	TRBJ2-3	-	CASSPFSTDTQYF	TGTGCCAGCAGTCCCTTCAGTACAGATACGCAGTATTTT
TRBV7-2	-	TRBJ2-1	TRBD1	CASSQQGGTSYNEQFF	TGTGCCAGCAGCCAACAGGGGGGTACCTCCTACAATGAGCAGTTCTTC
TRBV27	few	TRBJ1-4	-	CASSFAERREKLFF	TGTGCCAGCAGTTTTGCGGAGCGTAGGGAAAAACTGTTTTTT
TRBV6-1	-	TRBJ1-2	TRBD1	CASSSGTGGYYGYTF	TGTGCCAGCAGTTCCGGGACAGGGGGCTACTATGGCTACACCTTC
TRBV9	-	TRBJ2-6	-	CASRFMYKQSRANVLTF	TGTGCCAGCCGCTTCATGTACAAACAAAGTCGGGCCAACGTCCTGACTTTC
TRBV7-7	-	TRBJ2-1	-	CASSLAHSGEQFF	TGTGCTAGCAGCTTAGCGCACTCTGGTGAGCAGTTCTTC
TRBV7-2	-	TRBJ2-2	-	CASSPWTATGELFF	TGTGCCAGCAGCCCGTGGACTGCTACCGGGGAGCTGTTTTTT
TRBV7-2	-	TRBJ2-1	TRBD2	CASSSYGLAGGLNEQFF	TGTGCCAGCAGCTCATATGGACTAGCGGGAGGTTTGAATGAGCAGTTCTTC
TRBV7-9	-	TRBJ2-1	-	CASSLVWRGNEQFF	TGTGCCAGCAGCTTGGTTTGGCGGGGAAATGAGCAGTTCTTC
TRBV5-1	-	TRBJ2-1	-	CASSSLASGRQFF	TGCGCCAGCAGCTCATTAGCTTCGGGGAGGCAGTTCTTC
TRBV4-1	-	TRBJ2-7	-	CASSQEGRFYYEQYF	TGCGCCAGCAGCCAAGAGGGACGTTTTTACTACGAGCAGTACTTC
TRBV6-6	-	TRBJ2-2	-	CASSAARGNTGELFF	TGTGCCAGCAGTGCGGCCAGGGGGAACACCGGGGAGCTGTTTTTT
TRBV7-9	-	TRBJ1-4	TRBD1	CASSPGTGGSGTNEKLFF	TGTGCCAGCAGCCCTGGGACAGGGGGTTCAGGAACTAATGAAAAACTGTTTTTT
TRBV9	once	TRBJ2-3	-	CASSVDYSTDTQYF	TGTGCCAGCAGCGTAGACTACAGCACAGATACGCAGTATTTT
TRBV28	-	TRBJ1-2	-	CASIPPSGASPYGYTF	TGTGCCAGCATCCCACCATCAGGGGCCTCGCCTTATGGCTACACCTTC